This paragraph covers one T cell receptor beta chain sequence. This sample was included in a study of early T cells in non-severe SARS-CoV-2 infection. The CDR3 covers 15 residues. V was shortened by 6 bases and J by 0 bases, with 11 bases between the two germline ends. Germline CDR1 is MDHEN and CDR2 is SYDVKM. Each CDR3 protein is one row after TCRdb ran MiXCR on the 5' RACE reads. The data show about 58,000 distinct CDR3 sequences, with roughly 12% seen just once and about 4% held by the top ten. The source of this sequence is an adult who was a healthcare worker with PCR-confirmed SARS-CoV-2 infection or an uninfected control (not recorded which). The chain employs TRBV28 and TRBJ2-2; D is perhaps TRBD1 (5 bases). Sequencing was performed on whole blood. CDR3: CASSVQATNTGELFF. The CDR3 coding sequence is TGTGCCAGCAGCGTACAGGCTACGAACACCGGGGAGCTGTTTTTT.